Detailed here is one T cell receptor beta chain. This clonotype appeared a few times. Its antigen is unknown. No base quality values were provided; no much bigger clone lies one nucleotide off. All donors were healthy Caucasians. Three pairs of female monozygotic twins, all aged roughly 18 to 30 years, were included in the twin cohort. Peripheral blood mononuclear cells were used as the source from which RNA for TCR libraries was isolated. This entry belongs to a study of identical twins (dated by TCRdb to about 2016). Broadly, across the study: TCR alpha and beta repertoires from monozygotic twins, unrelated adults of various ages and cord blood were deep-sequenced to test whether fetal clonotypes persist. Replicate twin experiments were performed at different times using different library preparation protocols to rule out contamination.

General findings and caveats noted by the study authors: Invariant T cells such as MAIT and iNKT could partly confound zero-insertion analyses, although diverse VJ usage argued against such confounding for most clonotypes. Compared with coincidental sharing between unrelated individuals, out-of-frame TCR alpha sequences shared between twins showed an excess of sequences with low generation probability. Fewer insertions were carried by abundant cord blood beta clonotypes; a weaker similar trend was observed in young adult naive repertoires, while no such trend was observed in memory repertoires. Conclusions relied on cross-sectional statistical analysis, since the same donors could not be followed over many years. Excess twin sharing in beta out-of-frame sequences was weaker because fewer shared sequences lowered the signal-to-noise ratio. Recombination models systematically underestimated out-of-frame TCR alpha sharing in monozygotic twins but agreed with sharing between unrelated individuals.

Library generation was performed with 5' RACE. The instrument given in TCRdb is Illumina HiSeq 2000. Template switching added a universal primer binding site, and the final cDNA carried a unique molecular identifier that allowed TCR cDNA molecules to be counted accurately. First-strand cDNA for TCR alpha and beta chains was synthesized from specific primers in the conserved constant-segment region. To control for contamination, each cDNA library was double barcoded with a SMART-Mk sample barcode plus Illumina barcodes. TruSeq adapter sequences along with Illumina sample barcodes were introduced in two successive PCR steps. The Illumina HiSeq platform was used with custom primers to sequence TCR alpha and beta cDNA libraries. As for how the authors treated the data: Raw reads were processed with MiGEC to extract unique molecular identifiers, and MiXCR was used to determine CDR3 positions. Recombination models were inferred per individual with the repgenHMM and IGoR tools using an EM algorithm. The analysis of shared clonotypes was done with the tcR package in R, with sharing normalized by the product of cloneset sizes. To study raw recombination free of thymic and clonal selection effects, out-of-frame nonproductive sequences were analyzed. The public sequencing data were trimmed at Q25 with fastp and processed into clonotypes with MiXCR by TCRdb, which kept only in-frame beta chains. When rows share a CDR3 protein, they turn into one entry using the most common DNA and genes. These V and J calls derive from TCRdb rather than the authors' analysis. This sample is represented by around 680,000 distinct CDR3 sequences; around 8.6% of them were singletons. Around 0.98% of the sample lies in the top ten.

These data were also reused for a study on yellow fever vaccine responses in identical twins. From that second study: The T cell response to vaccination in identical twins was reported by the authors to appear partly convergent and partly personalized. In identical twins, the study followed T cell clones that responded to the vaccine with precision.

What was sequenced was PBMCs. The sequence was collected from a woman between 18 and 30 years old in good health.

The nucleotide sequence reads as follows: TGTGCCAGCAGCCCTTTGACAGGTCTGGGATCTGGAAACACCATATATTTT. Translated, it reads CASSPLTGLGSGNTIYF. The sequence joins TRBV11-2 to TRBJ1-3; a weak D assignment points to TRBD1 (6 bases agree). The germline V gene specifies SGHAT as CDR1 and FQNNGV as CDR2. Deletion took 5 bases off V and 1 base off J, with a span of 18 bases between the germline ends. Reading from cysteine to phenylalanine, the CDR3 counts 17 amino acids. Only the CDR3 DNA is retained, 51 bases long and in frame from the first base.